Listed here are 32 T cell receptor beta chains from one sample, sequenced in a study of cytomegalovirus exposure and HLA in healthy donors. The PCR contained 60 Vbeta and 13 Jbeta primers. Profiling relied on immunoSEQ multiplex PCR, and the TCRdb table lists in-frame clones only, not all of them. This table holds tens of thousands of clones, 66% found once. What was sequenced was PBMCs. Every receptor here comes from a man aged 50-60 years in good health and CMV-seropositive.

The chain is built from TRBV29-1 and TRBJ2-7, with TRBD1 matching 10 bases. This CDR3 region has 15 residues. J was trimmed by 5 bases and V by 7 bases; bases with no gene match: 14. Per germline, CDR1 SQVTM and CDR2 ANQGSEA. CDR3 amino acids: CSARGTGVSGHEQYF. The CDR3 DNA sequence: TGCAGCGCTAGAGGGACAGGGGTTTCAGGCCACGAGCAGTACTTC.

The CDR3 here is CASSSPDRVYTEAFF. The CDR3 region has the DNA TGTGCCAGCAGTTCCCCTGACAGGGTGTACACTGAAGCTTTCTTT. This rearrangement joins TRBV28 to TRBJ1-1; the match to TRBD1 covers 7 bases. J gave up 3 bases and V 4 bases, and 8 bases lay outside the gene matches. CDR1 and CDR2 from the germline V gene are MDHEN and SYDVKM. The CDR3 has 15 residues.

J is TRBJ2-7 and V is TRBV11-2, with 9 nucleotides matching TRBD1. This CDR3 has 13 amino acids. Germline V gives CDR1 SGHAT, CDR2 FQNNGV. With 5 bases clipped from V and 6 bases from J, the junction kept 5 bases outside the gene matches. CDR3 DNA sequence: TGTGCCAGCAGCCCGAGACAGGGGGGCGAGCAGTACTTC. Its protein product is CASSPRQGGEQYF.

The chain uses TRBV30 and TRBJ2-2, with TRBD2 matching 9 bases. V lost 0 bases to trimming and J lost 6 bases; unmatched junction nucleotides: 5. Looked up from germline, CDR1 is GTSNPN and CDR2 is SVGIG (reference sequence). The CDR3 extends over 15 amino acids. The CDR3, as DNA: TGTGCCTGGAGTGTTGGGCGGGGGGGCCCCGGGGAGCTGTTTTTT. Amino acid sequence: CAWSVGRGGPGELFF. The complete variable domain, with remaining parts taken from reference TRBV30 and TRBJ2-2, reads SQTIHQWPATLVQPVGSPLSLECTVEGTSNPNLYWYRQAAGRGLQLLFYSVGIGQISSEVPQNLSASRPQDRQFILSSKKLLLSDSGFYLCAWSVGRGGPGELFFGEGSRLTVL.

The gene calls are TRBV28 and TRBJ1-2, with D possibly TRBD1 on 6 matching bases. V was pared by 5 bases and J by 0 bases, with 13 bases between. CDR3 length equals 15 residues. Germline V gene lookup returns CDR1 MDHEN and CDR2 SYDVKM. CDR3 sequence: CASSKTGLANYGYTF. As DNA, the CDR3 is TGTGCCAGCAGTAAAACAGGGCTAGCTAACTATGGCTACACCTTC.

The CDR3 is CASSLATAEAFF. Here the CDR3 DNA reads TGTGCCAGCAGCTTGGCAACAGCTGAAGCTTTCTTT. The V call is TRBV5-6, the J call TRBJ1-1, with D hard to call. CDR3 size: 12 residues. Trimming took 0 bases from V and 6 from J, leaving 6 bases between them. Looked up from germline, CDR1 is SGHDT and CDR2 is YYEEEE.

The count of this clone is one. The rearrangement links TRBV15 to TRBJ1-5, with D hard to call. Germline loops: CDR1 LNHNV, CDR2 YYDKDF (reference sequence). This CDR3 comprises 13 residues. The V end lost 3 bases, the J end lost 9 bases, and 12 bases lay between the germline ends. CDR3 loop: CATSSAGIGPQHF. The CDR3 DNA sequence: TGTGCCACCAGCAGCGCAGGTATTGGGCCCCAGCATTTT.

This chain links TRBV4-3 with TRBJ2-3; 11 bases map to TRBD2. With V trimmed by 1 base and J by 5 bases, 5 bases remained unmatched. CDR1 is LGHNA and CDR2 is YSLEER in the germline V gene. This CDR3 has 16 residues. The CDR3 DNA sequence: TGCGCCAGCAGCCAAGGTACTAGCGGGAGCCAAGATACGCAGTATTTT. This translates into CASSQGTSGSQDTQYF.

J is TRBJ1-1 and V is TRBV29-1, with TRBD1 as a possible D gene (6 bases). Germline V lookup: CDR1 SQVTM, CDR2 ANQGSEA. There are 14 residues in the CDR3. V lost 7 bases, J lost 1 base, and 16 bases lay in between. CDR3 loop: CSASVGTRNTEAFF. In nucleotides, the CDR3 is TGCAGCGCTTCCGTTGGGACACGGAACACTGAAGCTTTCTTT.

This chain joins TRBV7-8 and TRBJ2-7, with D maybe TRBD1 (5 bases). V was pared by 5 bases and J by 3 bases, with 11 bases between. The germline CDR1 and CDR2 sequences are SGHVS and FQNEAQ. This CDR3 comprises 13 residues. The CDR3 spells CASSPEQGYEQYF. Written as DNA, the CDR3 is TGTGCCAGCAGCCCGGAGCAGGGCTACGAGCAGTACTTC.

The chain is built from TRBV29-1 and TRBJ1-1, with 7 bases matching TRBD1. CDR3 size: 14 residues. From germline, CDR1 is SQVTM and CDR2 ANQGSEA. With 5 bases clipped from V and 0 bases from J, the junction kept 6 bases outside the gene matches. CDR3 bases: TGCAGCGTTTCACAGGGGTCCCTGAACACTGAAGCTTTCTTT. It encodes CSVSQGSLNTEAFF.

This clone was seen a few times. The V call is TRBV6-1, the J call TRBJ1-3, with 8 bases that match TRBD1. Germline lookup yields CDR1 MNHNS and CDR2 SASEGT. The CDR3 has 15 residues. V lost 5 bases to trimming and J lost 4 bases; unmatched junction nucleotides: 7. CDR3 bases: TGTGCCAGCAGTCTGGAACAGGGGGTCGGAAACACCATATATTTT. Its translation is CASSLEQGVGNTIYF.

The V call is TRBV6-1, the J call TRBJ1-6, with TRBD1 as a possible D gene (5 bases). The V gene lost 3 bases and the J gene lost 13 bases, with 13 bases spanning the gap. The CDR3 extends over 13 amino acids. Germline V lookup: CDR1 MNHNS, CDR2 SASEGT. The CDR3 nucleotides read TGTGCCAGCAGTGAGTCTGGGGCAGGGCCCCTCCACTTT. It codes for CASSESGAGPLHF.

The J gene is TRBJ2-7, the V gene TRBV7-2; TRBD2 aligns across 7 bases. The CDR3 has 14 residues. Germline V gene data show CDR1 as SGHTA and CDR2 as FQGNSA. The V segment lost 3 bases and the J segment 3 bases; nucleotides outside the gene matches: 5. The CDR3 loop is CASSFDGGIYEQYF. In DNA form, the CDR3 reads TGTGCCAGCAGCTTTGACGGGGGGATCTACGAGCAGTACTTC.

The gene calls are TRBV5-4 and TRBJ2-7, with TRBD2 matching over 12 bases. Germline V CDR1 and CDR2: SGHNT, YYREEE (reference sequence). The V segment lost 5 bases and the J segment 2 bases; nucleotides outside the gene matches: 5. The CDR3 length is 15 residues. CDR3 amino acids: CASSEASGGAYEQYF. The CDR3 nucleotides are TGTGCCAGCAGTGAGGCTAGCGGGGGGGCCTACGAGCAGTACTTC.

The rearrangement joins TRBV7-9 to TRBJ1-2, with 9 nucleotides matching TRBD1. The CDR3 totals 17 residues. Germline loops: CDR1 SEHNR, CDR2 FQNEAQ (reference sequence). The J segment lost 3 bases and the V segment lost 0 bases, leaving 8 bases of the junction unmatched. The CDR3 DNA sequence: TGTGCCAGCAGCTTAGCGCAACGGGACAGGGACTACTATGGCTACACCTTC. This translates into CASSLAQRDRDYYGYTF.

The table lists this clone with a few counts. The chain uses TRBV5-4 and TRBJ1-2, with D maybe TRBD1 (5 bases). The CDR3 is 15 residues long. The V and J ends lost 0 bases and 2 bases respectively, with 11 bases between them. Germline loops: CDR1 SGHNT, CDR2 YYREEE (reference sequence). The CDR3 region is CASSLAGAGNYGYTF. The CDR3 region has the DNA TGTGCCAGCAGCTTGGCTGGGGCCGGGAACTATGGCTACACCTTC.

The chain joins TRBV4-2 to TRBJ2-7; TRBD2 matches at 11 bases. Germline CDR1 LGHNA, CDR2 YNFKEQ. V was clipped by 1 base and J by 3 bases; unmatched bases: 2. CDR3 length equals 15 residues. CDR3 coding DNA: TGTGCCAGCAGCCAAGGGACTAGCGGGTACTACGAGCAGTACTTC. Residues: CASSQGTSGYYEQYF.

The rearrangement joins TRBV7-2 to TRBJ1-2; D is possibly TRBD1 (6 bases). The CDR3 has 13 amino acids. CDR1 SGHTA and CDR2 FQGNSA come from the germline V gene. The V and J ends lost 5 bases and 8 bases respectively, with 15 bases between them. CDR3 sequence: CASSRALTGGYTF. The CDR3 bases are TGTGCCAGCAGCAGAGCGCTAACAGGGGGCTACACCTTC.

The chain uses TRBV9 and TRBJ2-5, with TRBD2 matching over 8 bases. This CDR3 is built from 15 residues. Germline CDR1 is SGDLS and CDR2 is YYNGEE. J lost 2 bases, V lost 0 bases, and 3 bases had no gene match. DNA for the CDR3: TGTGCCAGCAGCGTAGGCGGGGGGCGACAAGAGACCCAGTACTTC. It yields the protein CASSVGGGRQETQYF.

This clone was counted only a few times. The chain couples TRBV5-4 to TRBJ1-1, with D possibly matching TRBD1 (5 bases). The CDR3 loop spans 14 amino acids. V was cut by 5 bases and J by 0 bases, with 11 bases left in between. CDR1 and CDR2 (germline): SGHNT, YYREEE (reference sequence). The CDR3 sequence: CASRNRPMNTEAFF. The CDR3 DNA follows: TGTGCCAGCAGAAACAGGCCCATGAACACTGAAGCTTTCTTT.

This sequence joins TRBV11-2 and TRBJ1-2; D is possibly TRBD1 (6 bases). V gave up 5 bases and J gave up 8 bases, with 12 bases separating them. Germline V gives CDR1 SGHAT, CDR2 FQNNGV. This CDR3 region has 12 residues. The DNA of the CDR3 is TGTGCCAGCAGCCCAGGACAGTGGGGCTACACCTTC. It yields the protein CASSPGQWGYTF.

This chain uses TRBV27 with TRBJ2-7, with 8 bases lining up with TRBD2. CDR3 length: 14 amino acids. With V trimmed by 6 bases and J by 0 bases, 4 bases remained unmatched. Germline V CDR1 and CDR2: MNHEY, SMNVEV (reference sequence). CDR3 in amino acids: CASSLAGFSYEQYF. CDR3 coding DNA: TGTGCCAGCAGCTTAGCGGGGTTCTCCTACGAGCAGTACTTC.

This clone has a single count. The V gene is TRBV5-4, the J gene TRBJ2-5, with a possible D match to TRBD2 (5 bases). Germline assignment: CDR1 SGHNT and CDR2 YYREEE (reference sequence). V lost 0 bases and J lost 3, with 9 bases in between. The CDR3 is 14 residues long. The CDR3 loop reads CASSLEDGEETQYF. CDR3 sequence (DNA): TGTGCCAGCAGCTTGGAGGACGGGGAAGAGACCCAGTACTTC.

A few counts support this clone. V and J are TRBV19 and TRBJ1-1; 7 bases match TRBD1. Germline V gene data show CDR1 as LNHDA and CDR2 as SQIVND (reference sequence). The trim removed 6 bases at V and 7 bases at J, leaving 5 bases unmatched. The CDR3 is made up of 12 amino acids. The CDR3 DNA sequence: TGTGCCAGTAGCGACAGGGCAGGTGAAGCTTTCTTT. Encoded protein: CASSDRAGEAFF. The whole variable domain, remainder taken from reference TRBV19 and TRBJ1-1, is DGGITQSPKYLFRKEGQNVTLSCEQNLNHDAMYWYRQDPGQGLRLIYYSQIVNDFQKGDIAEGYSVSREKKESFPLTVTSAQKNPTAFYLCASSDRAGEAFFGQGTRLTVV.

This clone came up a few times. The rearrangement joins TRBV27 to TRBJ1-5, with a weak D call TRBD1 (5 bases). The CDR3 spans 13 residues. Germline V CDR1 and CDR2: MNHEY, SMNVEV (reference sequence). Trimming stripped 5 bases from V and 6 bases from J, with 11 bases between. In DNA form, the CDR3 reads TGTGCCAGCAGTATGAGGGGAGGTCAGCCCCAGCATTTT. This encodes CASSMRGGQPQHF.

The chain uses TRBV5-4 and TRBJ1-1; 7 positions agree with TRBD1. The CDR3 has 16 residues. Germline V gives CDR1 SGHNT, CDR2 YYREEE (reference sequence). Unmatched junction bases numbered 7, after V lost 0 bases and J lost 2 bases. The CDR3 region has the DNA TGTGCCAGCAGCTTGGGTCTCGGGACAGCCAACACTGAAGCTTTCTTT. Amino acid sequence: CASSLGLGTANTEAFF.

The chain couples TRBV5-1 to TRBJ1-5; D not resolved. The germline V and J ends were trimmed by 0 bases and 9 bases, with 16 bases remaining between them. Germline V lookup: CDR1 SGHRS, CDR2 YFSETQ. This CDR3 is built from 15 residues. CDR3 loop: CASSLGDPGGSPQHF. The CDR3, as DNA: TGCGCCAGCAGCTTGGGCGACCCCGGAGGGTCGCCCCAGCATTTT.

A single count supports this clone. Here the CDR3 reads CASSGQVFAYEQYF. DNA of the CDR3: TGTGCCAGCAGCGGACAGGTGTTTGCCTACGAGCAGTACTTC. The chain is built from TRBV11-2 and TRBJ2-7; TRBD1 matches at 7 bases. This CDR3 has 14 residues. Germline-derived CDR1 and CDR2 are SGHAT and FQNNGV. J lost 2 bases, V lost 5 bases, and 6 bases had no gene match. Based on the CDR3 plus reference TRBV11-2 and TRBJ2-7, the full variable domain is EAGVAQSPRYKIIEKRQSVAFWCNPISGHATLYWYQQILGQGPKLLIQFQNNGVVDDSQLPKDRFSAERLKGVDSTLKIQPAKLEDSAVYLCASSGQVFAYEQYFGPGTRLTVT.

This clone has more than one count but fewer than ten. V and J are TRBV25-1 and TRBJ1-1; D remains unclear. This CDR3 contains 14 residues. Trimming removed 4 bases from V and 5 bases from J, with 14 bases in between. Germline CDR1 and CDR2: MGHDK and SYGVNS. The CDR3 loop is CASSGSGSFTEAFF. The CDR3 bases are TGTGCCAGCAGTGGTTCGGGGTCCTTTACTGAAGCTTTCTTT.

This chain links TRBV6-1 with TRBJ2-5; D not resolved. This CDR3 comprises 13 residues. V gave up 4 bases and J gave up 2 bases, with 8 bases separating them. Per germline, CDR1 MNHNS and CDR2 SASEGT. In nucleotides, the CDR3 is TGTGCCAGCAGTGGGCAGCGACAAGAGACCCAGTACTTC. Its protein is CASSGQRQETQYF.

The chain combines TRBV28 with TRBJ1-6; D is uncertain. The germline CDR1 and CDR2 sequences are MDHEN and SYDVKM. Trimming took off 2 bases at V and 0 bases at J, with 5 bases between the two ends. CDR3 size: 15 residues. The CDR3 is CASSLASSYNSPLHF. CDR3 sequence (DNA): TGTGCCAGCAGTTTAGCCAGCTCCTATAATTCACCCCTCCACTTT.